This T cell receptor beta chain is drawn from a study of identical twins. cDNA molecules carried unique molecular identifiers, and template switching added a universal primer site. TCRdb processed the 5' RACE reads anew with MiXCR; each CDR3 protein has one entry. This repertoire shows more than 400,000 distinct CDR3 sequences, about 16% found once; its top ten account for roughly 0.42%. The CDR3 is 14 residues long. Trimming left V 6 bases short and J 15 bases short, with 24 bases between. Study-level points and caveats: There is a chance that invariant MAIT and iNKT cells partially muddied zero-insertion analyses.

In this sample, this clonotype turned up a few times. Its antigen remains unidentified. The same data also went into a second study, on yellow fever vaccine responses in identical twins. In that study: Each twin's T cell response to the vaccine was reported to look partly convergent and partly personalized.

The J gene is TRBJ2-4, the V gene TRBV12-3 or TRBV12-4; weak D call: TRBD2 (6 bases). Sequencing was performed on CD4+ T cells sorted from blood. This receptor was identified in a woman younger than 35 in good health. This CDR3 reads CASSPLGGFIVSYF. For the CDR3, the DNA is TGTGCCAGCAGCCCACTCGGAGGGTTCATTGTTTCGTACTTC.